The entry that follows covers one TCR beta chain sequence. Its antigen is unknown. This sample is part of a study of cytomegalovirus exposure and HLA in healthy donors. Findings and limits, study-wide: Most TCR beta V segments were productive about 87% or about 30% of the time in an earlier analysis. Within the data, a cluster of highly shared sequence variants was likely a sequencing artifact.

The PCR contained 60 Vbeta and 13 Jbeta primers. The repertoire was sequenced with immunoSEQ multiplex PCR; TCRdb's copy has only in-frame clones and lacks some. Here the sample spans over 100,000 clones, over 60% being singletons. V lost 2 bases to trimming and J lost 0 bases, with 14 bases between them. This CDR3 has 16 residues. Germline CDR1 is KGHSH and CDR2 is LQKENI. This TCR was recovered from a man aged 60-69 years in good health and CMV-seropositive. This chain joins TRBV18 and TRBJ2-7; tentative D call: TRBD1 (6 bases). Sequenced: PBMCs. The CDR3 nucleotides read TGTGCCAGCTCACCAATGTCCGGACAGAGCTCCTACGAGCAGTACTTC. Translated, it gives CASSPMSGQSSYEQYF.